This is a list of T cell receptor beta chains from one sample in a study of T-cell reconstitution after alpha-beta-depleted transplantation in children. One entry per CDR3 protein, called by TCRdb with MiXCR from the PCR reads. The sample shows just over 950,000 distinct CDR3 sequences, 25% to 30% of them seen only once. The sample here was PBMCs, mostly from graft donor cells, taken 360 days after TCRalphabeta/CD19-depleted stem cell transplant. The origin of the receptors is a boy under three years old who had a stem cell transplant for SCID, so the T cells may come from the graft donor. The CDR3 runs from the conserved cysteine through the conserved F or W. Each record gives: J gene, clone size, V gene, CDR3 protein. Size is stated for part of the rows, as once, few or many counts, or as a class when the clone is expanded.

j_call: TRBJ1-5
clone_size: NA
v_call: TRBV20-1
cdr3_aa: CSAGTGQGNQPQHF

j_call: TRBJ1-5
clone_size: NA
v_call: TRBV7-3
cdr3_aa: CASTKGGLYQPQHF

j_call: TRBJ2-3
clone_size: few
v_call: TRBV20-1
cdr3_aa: CSARRESTDTQYF

j_call: TRBJ1-2
clone_size: NA
v_call: TRBV24-1
cdr3_aa: CATSDAGTDYGYTF

j_call: TRBJ2-1
clone_size: few
v_call: TRBV15
cdr3_aa: CATSIWYNEQFF

j_call: TRBJ2-7
clone_size: NA
v_call: TRBV12-2
cdr3_aa: CASRPILLGLAGSIRVYEQYF

j_call: TRBJ2-7
clone_size: NA
v_call: TRBV7-9
cdr3_aa: CASTLKGSPYEQYF

j_call: TRBJ1-1
clone_size: NA
v_call: TRBV12-3/TRBV12-4
cdr3_aa: CASSPGTAVGTYRTEAFF

j_call: TRBJ1-1
clone_size: NA
v_call: TRBV20-1
cdr3_aa: CSAKQGHTEAFF

j_call: TRBJ2-2
clone_size: NA
v_call: TRBV12-3/TRBV12-4
cdr3_aa: CASRGAGTVNTGELFF

j_call: TRBJ1-2
clone_size: NA
v_call: TRBV20-1
cdr3_aa: CSAARQGAWGGYTF

j_call: TRBJ2-7
clone_size: few
v_call: TRBV4-2
cdr3_aa: CASSQDRPAPYEQYF

j_call: TRBJ1-1
clone_size: many
v_call: TRBV7-3
cdr3_aa: CASSSRGTEAFF

j_call: TRBJ2-2
clone_size: NA
v_call: TRBV12-3/TRBV12-4
cdr3_aa: CASSLTHGELFF

j_call: TRBJ1-2
clone_size: few
v_call: TRBV5-6
cdr3_aa: CASSGPGGPYGYTF

j_call: TRBJ2-3
clone_size: NA
v_call: TRBV9
cdr3_aa: CASNRDLGDTQYF

j_call: TRBJ1-1
clone_size: few
v_call: TRBV6-5
cdr3_aa: CASSSMAMNTEAFF

j_call: TRBJ2-3
clone_size: NA
v_call: TRBV5-1
cdr3_aa: CASSLAEEGRDTQYF

j_call: TRBJ2-7
clone_size: NA
v_call: TRBV10-3
cdr3_aa: CAIRGGPNYEQYF

j_call: TRBJ2-1
clone_size: few
v_call: TRBV20-1
cdr3_aa: CSAGETTISYNEQFF

j_call: TRBJ1-5
clone_size: NA
v_call: TRBV6-1
cdr3_aa: CASRPGALNQPQHF

j_call: TRBJ2-3
clone_size: NA
v_call: TRBV7-2
cdr3_aa: CASRFSVSRTTDTQYF

j_call: TRBJ1-2
clone_size: few
v_call: TRBV3-1
cdr3_aa: CASSQDNRENGYTF

j_call: TRBJ1-2
clone_size: few
v_call: TRBV5-5
cdr3_aa: CASSLDLASPLYGYTF

j_call: TRBJ2-3
clone_size: NA
v_call: TRBV29-1
cdr3_aa: CSGDRGTDTQYF

j_call: TRBJ2-1
clone_size: NA
v_call: TRBV29-1
cdr3_aa: CSAHSGGYDEQFF

j_call: TRBJ1-1
clone_size: NA
v_call: TRBV10-3
cdr3_aa: CAISTGTKIEAFF

j_call: TRBJ1-5
clone_size: NA
v_call: TRBV27
cdr3_aa: CASMGVRGNQPQHF

j_call: TRBJ2-3
clone_size: few
v_call: TRBV3-1
cdr3_aa: CASSHLGTEDTQYF

j_call: TRBJ2-7
clone_size: NA
v_call: TRBV12-3/TRBV12-4
cdr3_aa: CASSLRVREQYF

j_call: TRBJ2-5
clone_size: few
v_call: TRBV25-1
cdr3_aa: CASRRLGQGQETQYF

j_call: TRBJ2-7
clone_size: few
v_call: TRBV12-3/TRBV12-4
cdr3_aa: CASSKQGARSEQYF

j_call: TRBJ2-5
clone_size: NA
v_call: TRBV20-1
cdr3_aa: CSATRAVQETQYF

j_call: TRBJ1-1
clone_size: many
v_call: TRBV7-8
cdr3_aa: CASRGQGVTEAFF

j_call: TRBJ1-2
clone_size: NA
v_call: TRBV11-1
cdr3_aa: CASSATHTSGYTF

j_call: TRBJ2-7
clone_size: NA
v_call: TRBV28
cdr3_aa: CASRSSGTGTGEQYF

j_call: TRBJ1-2
clone_size: few
v_call: TRBV6-5
cdr3_aa: CASSYLGVRKDYGYTF

j_call: TRBJ2-1
clone_size: NA
v_call: TRBV7-2
cdr3_aa: CASSSASWGGYNEQFF

j_call: TRBJ2-3
clone_size: NA
v_call: TRBV20-1
cdr3_aa: CSASRGDTDTQYF

j_call: TRBJ2-3
clone_size: few
v_call: TRBV15
cdr3_aa: CATSRDRDRSDF

j_call: TRBJ2-3
clone_size: few
v_call: TRBV5-1
cdr3_aa: CASSFSTADTQYF

j_call: TRBJ2-7
clone_size: NA
v_call: TRBV5-1
cdr3_aa: CASSSSSASISYEQYF

j_call: TRBJ1-4
clone_size: NA
v_call: TRBV11-1
cdr3_aa: CASSFTGGKLFF

j_call: TRBJ2-7
clone_size: few
v_call: TRBV20-1
cdr3_aa: CSASRSKVGGQNF

j_call: TRBJ2-1
clone_size: many
v_call: TRBV3-1
cdr3_aa: CASSQFDLGDEQFF

j_call: TRBJ2-7
clone_size: NA
v_call: TRBV12-3/TRBV12-4
cdr3_aa: CASSRGTRGVSYEQYF

j_call: TRBJ2-7
clone_size: NA
v_call: TRBV2
cdr3_aa: CASSDIVVSGTTLSYEQYF

j_call: TRBJ2-5
clone_size: NA
v_call: TRBV10-3
cdr3_aa: CAISAAPSGVQETQYF

j_call: TRBJ2-6
clone_size: NA
v_call: TRBV27
cdr3_aa: CASSLVPRVYSGANVLTF